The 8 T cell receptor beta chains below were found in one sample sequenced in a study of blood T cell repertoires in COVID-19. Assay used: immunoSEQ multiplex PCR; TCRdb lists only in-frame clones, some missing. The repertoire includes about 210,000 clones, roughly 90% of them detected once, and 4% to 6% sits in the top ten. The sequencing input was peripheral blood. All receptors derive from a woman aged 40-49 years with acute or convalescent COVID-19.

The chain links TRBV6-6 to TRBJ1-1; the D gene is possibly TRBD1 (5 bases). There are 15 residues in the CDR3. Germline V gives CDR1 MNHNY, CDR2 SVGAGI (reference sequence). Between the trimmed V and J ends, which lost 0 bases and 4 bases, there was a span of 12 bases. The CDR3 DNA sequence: TGTGCCAGCAGTTACTCGATATTGGGGGGCACTGAAGCTTTCTTT. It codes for CASSYSILGGTEAFF.

The CDR3 nucleotides are TGTGCCAGCGGATCGACGGGGGGAGCCAAAAACATTCAGTACTTC. Amino acids: CASGSTGGAKNIQYF. This sequence joins TRBV2 and TRBJ2-4; 7 bases line up with TRBD2. Looked up from germline, CDR1 is SNHLY and CDR2 is FYNNEI. V gave up 8 bases and J gave up 0 bases; unmatched junction bases: 7. This CDR3 comprises 15 residues.

This CDR3 reads CASSQGTDFSGNTIYF. The CDR3 DNA reads as TGCGCCAGCAGCCAAGGGACAGACTTCTCTGGAAACACCATATATTTT. The rearrangement uses TRBV4-1 and TRBJ1-3; perhaps TRBD1 as D (6 bases). There are 16 residues in the CDR3. The germline CDR1 and CDR2 sequences are MGHRA and YSYEKL. The germline V and J ends were trimmed by 1 base and 0 bases, with 10 bases remaining between them.

CDR3 protein: CASSRLPGVADYGYTF. The CDR3 nucleotides read TGCGCCAGCAGCCGCTTACCAGGGGTCGCGGACTATGGCTACACCTTC. The chain is built from TRBV4-1 and TRBJ1-2; the D gene is possibly TRBD1 (6 bases). V was trimmed by 4 bases and J by 3 bases, leaving 18 bases between them. The CDR3 consists of 16 residues. Germline V gives CDR1 MGHRA, CDR2 YSYEKL.

The CDR3 reads CASSLAGTASNTEAFF. The CDR3, as DNA: TGCGCCAGCAGCTTGGCCGGGACAGCGTCGAACACTGAAGCTTTCTTT. The rearrangement joins TRBV5-1 to TRBJ1-1; TRBD1 matches at 7 bases. Germline V gene data show CDR1 as SGHRS and CDR2 as YFSETQ. Losses at the gene ends were 0 bases for V and 1 base for J; bases not matched to a gene: 6. The CDR3 is made up of 16 amino acids.

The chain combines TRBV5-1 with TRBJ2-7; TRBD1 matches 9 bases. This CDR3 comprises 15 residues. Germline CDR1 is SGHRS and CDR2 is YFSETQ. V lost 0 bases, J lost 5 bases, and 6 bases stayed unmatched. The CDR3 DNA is TGCGCCAGCAGCTTGGGGACAGGGGCATTTAACGAGCAGTACGTC. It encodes CASSLGTGAFNEQYV.

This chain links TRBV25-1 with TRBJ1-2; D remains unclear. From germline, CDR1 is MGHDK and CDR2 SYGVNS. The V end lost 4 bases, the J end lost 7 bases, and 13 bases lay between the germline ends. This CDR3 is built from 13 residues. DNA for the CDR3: TGTGCCAGCAGTGGTGCCTCTCGGGGTGGCTACACCTTC. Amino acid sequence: CASSGASRGGYTF.

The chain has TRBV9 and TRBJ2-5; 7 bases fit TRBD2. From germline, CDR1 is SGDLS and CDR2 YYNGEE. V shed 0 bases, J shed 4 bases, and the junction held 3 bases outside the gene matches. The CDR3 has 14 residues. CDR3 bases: TGTGCCAGCAGCGTAGCGGGGAGGGTAGAGACCCAGTACTTC. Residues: CASSVAGRVETQYF.